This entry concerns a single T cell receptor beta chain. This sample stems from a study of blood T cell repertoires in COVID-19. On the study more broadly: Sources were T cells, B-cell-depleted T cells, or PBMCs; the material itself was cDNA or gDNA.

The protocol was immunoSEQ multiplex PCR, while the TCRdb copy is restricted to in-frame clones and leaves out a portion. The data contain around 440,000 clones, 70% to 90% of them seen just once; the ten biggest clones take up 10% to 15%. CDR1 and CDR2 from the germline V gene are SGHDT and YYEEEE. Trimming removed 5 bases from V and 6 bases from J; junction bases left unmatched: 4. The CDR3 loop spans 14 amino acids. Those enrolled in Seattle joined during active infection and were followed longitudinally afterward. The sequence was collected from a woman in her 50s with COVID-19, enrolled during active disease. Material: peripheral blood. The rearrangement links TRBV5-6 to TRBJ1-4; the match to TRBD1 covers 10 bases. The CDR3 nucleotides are TGTGCCAGCAGGTGGGACAGGGGAGATGAAAAACTGTTTTTT. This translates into CASRWDRGDEKLFF.